A selection of T cell receptor beta chains follows, all from one sample in a study of blood T cells in healthy people across ages. From the 5' RACE reads, TCRdb called clonotypes with MiXCR, one entry per CDR3 protein. The data show over 1.5 million distinct CDR3 sequences, around 48% seen once. Sequencing used blood. These receptors came from a middle-aged woman in good health. Both conserved end residues are part of each CDR3. Fields, in order: J gene, clone size, D gene, V gene, CDR3 DNA, CDR3 protein. The D gene is left open where the match is weak. Size values are once, few and many counts, or a class for expanded clones, and some rows have none.

TRBJ2-7 . . TRBV27 TGTGCCAGCAGTCTCAGGGGTTCCTACAATGAGCAGTACTTC CASSLRGSYNEQYF
TRBJ2-7 . . TRBV20-1 TGCAGTGCTAGAGATAACGGGCCCTCCGTAGGGAATGAGCAGTACTTC CSARDNGPSVGNEQYF
TRBJ1-5 . . TRBV20-1 TGCAGTGCAGACCCTCCAGGCAATCAGCCCCAGCATTTT CSADPPGNQPQHF
TRBJ2-7 . . TRBV4-1 TGCGCCAGCAGTATCAGGGACGGCACTACGTCGGTGTTTCCCTCCGAGCAGTACTTC CASSIRDGTTSVFPSEQYF
TRBJ1-2 . . TRBV28 TGTGCCAGCAGGGCTGCCACAGGGTCTGCCTATGGCTACACCTTC CASRAATGSAYGYTF
TRBJ1-2 . . TRBV7-2 TGTGCCAGCAGCCCGCCTTCTAACTATGGCTACACCTTC CASSPPSNYGYTF
TRBJ2-3 . TRBD2 TRBV3-1 TGTGCCAGCAGCCCAGGGGCCAGCGGGGGAAACACAGATACGCAGTATTTT CASSPGASGGNTDTQYF
TRBJ2-7 . . TRBV5-1 TGCGCCAGCAGCCTGCCGACGCCCTACGAGCAGTACTTC CASSLPTPYEQYF
TRBJ1-5 . TRBD1 TRBV5-1 TGCGCCAGCAGCCTAACGACAGGGCTGGATCAGCCCCAGCATTTT CASSLTTGLDQPQHF
TRBJ1-2 . . TRBV28 TGTGCCAGCACTGGTCCCCCGAGCAGGGGCTACACCTTC CASTGPPSRGYTF
TRBJ2-5 few . TRBV20-1 TGCAGTGCTACTGATCATCTGGGGACCCAGTACTTC CSATDHLGTQYF
TRBJ1-4 . . TRBV6-5 TGTGCCAGCAGTTCTTTAGGGGCGAATAATGAAAAACTGTTTTTT CASSSLGANNEKLFF
TRBJ2-5 few . TRBV9 TGTGCCAGCAGCTTAAGGGACATATGGGGAGAGACCCAGTACTTC CASSLRDIWGETQYF
TRBJ2-3 . . TRBV12-3/TRBV12-4 TGTGCCAGCAGTCCGACGCGACCGAGCGCAGATACGCAGTATTTT CASSPTRPSADTQYF
TRBJ2-6 few . TRBV29-1 TGCAGCGCAAGGGACGGGAGCTCTGGGGCCAACGTCCTGACTTTC CSARDGSSGANVLTF
TRBJ1-5 . . TRBV10-3 TGTGCCATCAGAACCGGGACGGATAGCAATCAGCCCCAGCATTTT CAIRTGTDSNQPQHF